This is a list of T cell receptor beta chains from one sample in a study of T cells after yellow fever vaccination. Using its own MiXCR run on the 5' RACE reads, TCRdb lists one record per CDR3 protein. The sample includes 450,000 to 600,000 distinct CDR3 sequences, about 13% of them seen just once. The sequencing here drew on PBMCs, taken on the day of the yellow fever booster vaccination. Receptors were obtained from a man aged 25 to 40 who received the YFV17D yellow fever vaccine. Both conserved end residues are part of each CDR3. The D gene is left open where the match is weak. Only part of the rows carry a size: once, few, many, or a class if the clone is expanded.

J: TRBJ1-1
V: TRBV14
size: -
D: -
CDR3: CASSQDSRTEAFF
DNA: TGTGCCAGCAGCCAAGATAGCCGTACTGAAGCTTTCTTT

J: TRBJ1-5
V: TRBV20-1
size: -
D: -
CDR3: CSANPPPTGNNQPQHF
DNA: TGCAGTGCAAACCCTCCCCCGACAGGAAACAATCAGCCCCAGCATTTT

J: TRBJ2-1
V: TRBV11-1
size: few
D: TRBD1
CDR3: CASSTWDRGRRGGPYNEQFF
DNA: TGTGCCAGCAGTACGTGGGACAGGGGGCGACGAGGGGGTCCCTACAATGAGCAGTTCTTC

J: TRBJ1-1
V: TRBV18
size: -
D: -
CDR3: CASGSDMNTEAFF
DNA: TGTGCCAGCGGATCCGACATGAACACTGAAGCTTTCTTT

J: TRBJ1-4
V: TRBV13
size: many
D: -
CDR3: CASSSDGKRQLFF
DNA: TGTGCCAGCAGCTCGGACGGGAAGAGGCAACTGTTTTTT

J: TRBJ1-1
V: TRBV3-1
size: -
D: -
CDR3: CASSQGYGDSVNTEAFF
DNA: TGTGCCAGCAGCCAAGGCTATGGGGATAGTGTGAACACTGAAGCTTTCTTT

J: TRBJ2-7
V: TRBV9
size: -
D: -
CDR3: CASSVVWCEQYF
DNA: TGTGCCAGCAGCGTAGTATGGTGCGAGCAGTACTTC

J: TRBJ2-7
V: TRBV7-2
size: -
D: TRBD1
CDR3: CASSFTPDRGYYEQYF
DNA: TGTGCCAGCAGCTTTACCCCGGACAGGGGGTACTACGAGCAGTACTTC

J: TRBJ2-5
V: TRBV4-2
size: -
D: -
CDR3: CASSQAPSRGRETQYF
DNA: TGTGCCAGCAGCCAGGCCCCCTCGCGGGGGCGGGAGACCCAGTACTTC

J: TRBJ2-5
V: TRBV29-1
size: few
D: -
CDR3: CSVEANLGETQYF
DNA: TGCAGCGTTGAAGCGAACCTGGGGGAGACCCAGTACTTC

J: TRBJ2-7
V: TRBV10-3
size: -
D: TRBD1
CDR3: CAIGFEGAYEQYF
DNA: TGTGCCATCGGGTTTGAGGGGGCGTACGAGCAGTACTTC

J: TRBJ1-1
V: TRBV20-1
size: -
D: -
CDR3: CSEQRVSGTEAFF
DNA: TGCAGTGAACAACGGGTTAGCGGCACTGAAGCTTTCTTT

J: TRBJ2-1
V: TRBV13
size: few
D: -
CDR3: CASSKRTRNNEQFF
DNA: TGTGCCAGCAGCAAACGTACAAGGAACAATGAGCAGTTCTTC

J: TRBJ1-4
V: TRBV10-3
size: -
D: -
CDR3: CAISVQGSEKLFF
DNA: TGTGCCATCAGTGTTCAGGGGAGTGAAAAACTGTTTTTT

J: TRBJ1-2
V: TRBV10-2
size: once
D: -
CDR3: CASSEVSRLINTF
DNA: TGCGCCAGCAGTGAGGTCTCCCGGCTAATTAACACCTTC

J: TRBJ1-6
V: TRBV13
size: -
D: -
CDR3: CASKGGNNSPLHF
DNA: TGTGCCAGCAAAGGTGGAAATAATTCACCCCTCCACTTT

J: TRBJ2-3
V: TRBV28
size: few
D: -
CDR3: CASSLWGGGTDTQYF
DNA: TGTGCCAGCAGTTTATGGGGTGGGGGCACAGATACGCAGTATTTT

J: TRBJ2-1
V: TRBV20-1
size: few
D: -
CDR3: CSARGKSGHPLDEQFF
DNA: TGCAGTGCTAGAGGAAAAAGCGGCCACCCTTTGGATGAGCAGTTCTTC

J: TRBJ2-1
V: TRBV3-1
size: few
D: -
CDR3: CASSQMGRAYNEQFF
DNA: TGTGCCAGCAGCCAAATGGGACGGGCCTACAATGAGCAGTTCTTC

J: TRBJ1-1
V: TRBV5-5
size: few
D: TRBD1
CDR3: CASSFSTLDRGDTEAFF
DNA: TGTGCCAGCAGCTTTTCGACTCTAGACAGGGGAGATACTGAAGCTTTCTTT

J: TRBJ2-7
V: TRBV7-9
size: -
D: TRBD1
CDR3: CASSPGTGGTEQYF
DNA: TGTGCCAGCAGCCCTGGGACAGGGGGAACCGAGCAGTACTTC

J: TRBJ2-5
V: TRBV20-1
size: -
D: -
CDR3: CSATDLSGQETQYF
DNA: TGCAGTGCCACAGACCTAAGCGGACAAGAGACCCAGTACTTC

J: TRBJ2-4
V: TRBV18
size: -
D: -
CDR3: CASSPPGAVAKNIQYF
DNA: TGTGCCAGCTCACCGCCGGGGGCGGTGGCCAAAAACATTCAGTACTTC

J: TRBJ1-2
V: TRBV9
size: -
D: -
CDR3: CASSVADGGYGYTF
DNA: TGTGCCAGCAGCGTAGCCGACGGAGGCTATGGCTACACCTTC

J: TRBJ2-7
V: TRBV7-2
size: few
D: TRBD2
CDR3: CASSGTSGSQPYEQYF
DNA: TGTGCCAGCAGCGGGACTAGCGGGAGTCAGCCCTACGAGCAGTACTTC

J: TRBJ2-7
V: TRBV14
size: few
D: -
CDR3: CASSAGLTYEQYF
DNA: TGTGCCAGCAGCGCGGGACTGACCTACGAGCAGTACTTC

J: TRBJ2-1
V: TRBV19
size: -
D: -
CDR3: CASSILESAYSNEQFF
DNA: TGTGCCAGTAGTATATTGGAGTCAGCCTATTCCAATGAGCAGTTCTTC

J: TRBJ2-2
V: TRBV5-1
size: -
D: -
CDR3: CASSFSDPVAGELFF
DNA: TGCGCCAGCAGCTTTAGCGACCCGGTAGCCGGGGAGCTGTTTTTT

J: TRBJ2-2
V: TRBV5-4
size: -
D: TRBD1
CDR3: CASNLQGRTGELFF
DNA: TGTGCCAGCAACCTACAGGGGCGGACCGGGGAGCTGTTTTTT

J: TRBJ2-5
V: TRBV6-1
size: -
D: -
CDR3: CASRSDPDGTQYF
DNA: TGTGCCAGCAGGTCGGACCCGGACGGGACCCAGTACTTC

J: TRBJ1-6
V: TRBV2
size: many
D: -
CDR3: CASNQLGGPKSPLHF
DNA: TGTGCCAGCAATCAATTGGGGGGTCCAAAGTCACCCCTCCACTTT

J: TRBJ2-7
V: TRBV15
size: many
D: TRBD2
CDR3: CATSRDRLASEQYF
DNA: TGTGCCACCAGCAGAGACCGACTAGCTTCCGAGCAGTACTTC

J: TRBJ1-1
V: TRBV19
size: -
D: -
CDR3: CASSTSGGGTGTEAFF
DNA: TGTGCCAGTAGTACATCCGGGGGGGGGACGGGAACTGAAGCTTTCTTT

J: TRBJ2-7
V: TRBV27
size: few
D: -
CDR3: CASSPAGTGFSYEQYF
DNA: TGTGCCAGCAGTCCCGCCGGAACAGGGTTCTCCTACGAGCAGTACTTC

J: TRBJ2-7
V: TRBV7-6
size: few
D: TRBD2
CDR3: CASSPTPGLAGPPSIGEQYF
DNA: TGTGCCAGCAGCCCCACTCCGGGACTAGCGGGACCACCTAGCATCGGCGAGCAGTACTTC

J: TRBJ1-6
V: TRBV27
size: few
D: -
CDR3: CASSRSGTYNSPLHF
DNA: TGTGCCAGCAGTCGGTCAGGAACCTATAATTCACCCCTCCACTTT

J: TRBJ2-5
V: TRBV16
size: -
D: TRBD2
CDR3: CASSQHSGRPQETQYF
DNA: TGTGCCAGCAGCCAACATAGCGGGAGACCCCAAGAGACCCAGTACTTC

J: TRBJ2-1
V: TRBV20-1
size: -
D: TRBD2
CDR3: CSARGPGGWFF
DNA: TGCAGTGCTAGAGGCCCGGGAGGATGGTTCTTC

J: TRBJ1-5
V: TRBV27
size: few
D: -
CDR3: CASSLYRVGQPQHF
DNA: TGTGCCAGCAGTTTGTACCGGGTCGGTCAGCCCCAGCATTTT

J: TRBJ1-1
V: TRBV5-1
size: few
D: -
CDR3: CASSAGGGRTEAFF
DNA: TGCGCCAGCAGCGCCGGGGGAGGGAGGACTGAAGCTTTCTTT

J: TRBJ2-2
V: TRBV29-1
size: few
D: -
CDR3: CSVLEQTGELFF
DNA: TGCAGCGTTTTAGAGCAGACAGGGGAGCTGTTTTTT

J: TRBJ2-5
V: TRBV18
size: few
D: TRBD1
CDR3: CASSPTGQQGTQYF
DNA: TGTGCCAGCTCACCGACGGGACAGCAAGGGACCCAGTACTTC

J: TRBJ2-1
V: TRBV7-2
size: -
D: TRBD2
CDR3: CASSLGGTSRPNEQFF
DNA: TGTGCCAGCAGCTTAGGAGGGACTAGCCGCCCCAATGAGCAGTTCTTC

J: TRBJ1-1
V: TRBV6-5
size: -
D: -
CDR3: CASSTRTAAFF
DNA: TGTGCCAGCAGTACCCGGACAGCAGCTTTCTTT

J: TRBJ2-5
V: TRBV30
size: few
D: TRBD2
CDR3: CAYDSGRVPPGETQYF
DNA: TGTGCCTACGATAGCGGGAGGGTTCCCCCGGGCGAGACCCAGTACTTC

J: TRBJ2-5
V: TRBV7-8
size: few
D: -
CDR3: CAIAEYQETQYF
DNA: TGTGCCATAGCGGAGTACCAAGAGACCCAGTACTTC

J: TRBJ2-1
V: TRBV29-1
size: -
D: -
CDR3: CSVEPSWNEQFF
DNA: TGCAGCGTTGAACCTAGCTGGAATGAGCAGTTCTTC

J: TRBJ2-1
V: TRBV5-6
size: few
D: TRBD2
CDR3: CASRLAGGPREQFF
DNA: TGTGCCAGCAGACTAGCGGGAGGGCCGCGCGAGCAGTTCTTC

J: TRBJ1-2
V: TRBV20-1
size: -
D: -
CDR3: CSASDPKSYGYTF
DNA: TGCAGTGCTAGCGACCCAAAGAGCTATGGCTACACCTTC

J: TRBJ1-3
V: TRBV4-2
size: few
D: TRBD1
CDR3: CASSQDLTGGAGTIYF
DNA: TGTGCCAGCAGCCAAGACCTCACAGGGGGCGCTGGCACCATATATTTT

J: TRBJ2-7
V: TRBV10-3
size: -
D: -
CDR3: CATSDPYEQYF
DNA: TGTGCCACCTCCGACCCTTACGAGCAGTACTTC